These 9 T cell receptor beta chains were all obtained from the same sample, sequenced in a study of T-cell reconstitution after alpha-beta-depleted transplantation in children. Preparing the TCRbeta library involved the use of unique molecular identifiers. TCRdb reanalysed the PCR reads using MiXCR and keeps one entry per CDR3 protein. The sample has approximately 390,000 distinct CDR3 sequences; around 9.9% are singletons. The material sequenced was PBMCs from the stem cell graft donor, taken from the stem cell graft. Every receptor here comes from a human donor who donated a stem cell graft to a child with acute myeloid leukemia.

The chain links TRBV28 to TRBJ2-7; a possible D gene is TRBD1 (7 bases). Germline values: CDR1 MDHEN, CDR2 SYDVKM. The CDR3 sequence is 14 residues long. DNA of the CDR3: TGTGCCAGCAGGTCCGGGACAGCGGACTACGAGCACTACGTC. As protein: CASRSGTADYEHYV.

The chain uses TRBV25-1 and TRBJ2-7; D is unresolved. Germline CDR1 MGHDK, CDR2 SYGVNS. Trimming shortened V by 8 bases and J by 0 bases, and 11 bases separated the two germline ends. CDR3 length: 13 amino acids. The CDR3, as DNA: TGTGCCAGCGGACGGACGGGCTCCTACGAGCAGTACTTC. Its protein product is CASGRTGSYEQYF.

Many counts were recorded for this clonotype. The V gene is TRBV5-1, the J gene TRBJ2-2; the D gene is possibly TRBD1 (5 bases). The germline CDR1 and CDR2 sequences are SGHRS and YFSETQ. The length of the CDR3 is 14 residues. V was clipped by 4 bases and J by 7 bases, with 14 bases between them. CDR3 sequence reads: CASSPGFLDGELFF. CDR3 sequence (DNA): TGCGCCAGCAGCCCAGGGTTCCTGGACGGGGAGCTGTTTTTT.

V and J are TRBV7-9 and TRBJ1-6; D is ambiguous. The V gene's germline CDR1 is SEHNR and CDR2 FQNEAQ (reference sequence). V was trimmed by 7 bases and J by 4 bases, leaving 8 bases between them. The CDR3 has 13 residues. This CDR3 is CASNLGYNSPLHF. The DNA for the CDR3 is TGTGCCAGCAACTTGGGGTATAATTCACCCCTCCACTTT.

The rearrangement uses TRBV7-2 and TRBJ1-1; D gene uncertain. From germline, CDR1 is SGHTA and CDR2 FQGNSA. The CDR3 consists of 16 residues. The V gene lost 5 bases and the J gene lost 2 bases, with 18 bases spanning the gap. This CDR3 is CASSTRRWVGNTEAFF. CDR3 DNA: TGTGCCAGCAGCACCCGTCGGTGGGTGGGAAACACTGAAGCTTTCTTT.

This chain links TRBV12-3 or TRBV12-4 with TRBJ2-7; 11 bases match TRBD1. This CDR3 comprises 15 residues. J gave up 4 bases and V 5 bases, and 7 bases lay outside the gene matches. The CDR3 DNA follows: TGTGCCAGCAGTCCCGGGACAGGGGGTAAATACGAGCAGTACTTC. This codes for CASSPGTGGKYEQYF.

There are many counts of this clonotype. The rearrangement joins TRBV10-3 to TRBJ2-2, with 8 bases fitting TRBD1. This CDR3 spans 15 amino acids. J was trimmed by 6 bases and V by 6 bases; bases with no gene match: 9. The germline gives CDR1 ENHRY, CDR2 SYGVKD. The CDR3 reads CAIRLDRDRAGELFF. The CDR3 nucleotides are TGTGCCATCAGACTGGACAGGGATCGCGCCGGGGAGCTGTTTTTT.

The table lists this clonotype with many counts. This chain links TRBV29-1 with TRBJ1-1; the D gene is possibly TRBD1 (6 bases). From germline, CDR1 is SQVTM and CDR2 ANQGSEA. CDR3 length: 13 residues. Deletions cut 1 base from V and 0 bases from J, with 6 bases between. The CDR3 bases are TGCAGCGTTGAAGGGACAGTGAACACTGAAGCTTTCTTT. Translating it yields CSVEGTVNTEAFF.

V and J are TRBV12-3 or TRBV12-4 and TRBJ1-1, with a possible D match to TRBD1 (6 bases). The CDR3 runs 14 residues. V shed 6 bases and J shed 1 base, with 12 bases lying between them. The CDR3 nucleotides are TGTGCCAGCAGCCGAAAGACAGGGAACACTGAAGCTTTCTTT. As protein: CASSRKTGNTEAFF.